This T cell receptor (beta chain) appears in the sequencing data of a study of OX40 agonist ivuxolimab in advanced cancers. Study as a whole: Three dose-escalation patients had partial responses: one with hepatocellular carcinoma and two with cutaneous melanoma. Study results and limitations: Which antigen the expanded peripheral T cells recognized is unknown.

Only in-frame clones appear in the TCRdb table, and some are missing; sequencing was by immunoSEQ multiplex PCR. This sample carries about 79,000 clones, 90% to 95% of them seen once, and the ten largest clones take 8% to 10%. This CDR3 comprises 15 residues. V trimming: 6 bases; J trimming: 5 bases; junction bases outside the gene matches: 11. Germline loops: CDR1 SGHAT, CDR2 FQNNGV. A history of autoimmune disease or systemic immunosuppression excluded patients. For this clone: Its target is not known.

V and J are TRBV11-2 and TRBJ2-5; 8 positions agree with TRBD2. This TCR was sampled from an adult with an advanced solid tumor such as melanoma, head and neck, liver or kidney cancer. Material: CD4+ or CD8+ T cells sorted from blood, obtained in a trial of the OX40 agonist ivuxolimab. The CDR3 here is CASSMNPGGPETQYF. The CDR3, as DNA: TGTGCCAGCAGTATGAACCCGGGGGGGCCGGAGACCCAGTACTTC.